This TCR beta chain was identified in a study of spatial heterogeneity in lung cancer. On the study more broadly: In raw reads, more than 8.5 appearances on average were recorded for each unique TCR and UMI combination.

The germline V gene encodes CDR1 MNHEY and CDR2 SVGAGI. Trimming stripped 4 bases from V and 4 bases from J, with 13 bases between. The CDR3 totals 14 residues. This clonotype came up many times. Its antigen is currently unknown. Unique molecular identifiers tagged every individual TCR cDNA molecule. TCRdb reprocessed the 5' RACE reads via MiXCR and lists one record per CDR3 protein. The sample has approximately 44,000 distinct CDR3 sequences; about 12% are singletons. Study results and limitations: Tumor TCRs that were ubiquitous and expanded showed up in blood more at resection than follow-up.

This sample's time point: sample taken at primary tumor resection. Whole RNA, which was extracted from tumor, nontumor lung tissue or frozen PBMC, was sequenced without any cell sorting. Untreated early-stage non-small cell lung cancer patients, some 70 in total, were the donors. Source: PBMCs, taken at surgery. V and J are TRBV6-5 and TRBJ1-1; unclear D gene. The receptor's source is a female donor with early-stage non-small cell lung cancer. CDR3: CASSSDLARTEAFF. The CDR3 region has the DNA TGTGCCAGCAGTTCGGACCTGGCACGCACTGAAGCTTTCTTT.